The 10 T cell receptor beta chains in this list originate from one sample, sequenced in a study of T cells in Graves' hyperthyroidism and ophthalmopathy. TCR beta CDR3 region amplification was performed from RNA transcripts. When the TCR CDR3 underwent first-round RT-PCR, the HTBI primer set was used. TCRdb redid the calling of the multiplex PCR reads with MiXCR, one entry per CDR3 protein. The sample records 300,000 to 450,000 distinct CDR3 sequences, 18% being singletons. The sequencing input was blood. The receptor set was obtained from a man aged 18-30 years with Graves' ophthalmopathy.

This clonotype has a count of ten or more. The chain couples TRBV2 to TRBJ2-2; D is unresolved. CDR1 SNHLY and CDR2 FYNNEI come from the germline V gene. With 1 base removed from V and 4 bases from J, the gap between germline ends came to 10 bases. The CDR3 runs to 15 residues. The CDR3 region is CASSEDLTTTGELFF. In DNA, the CDR3 is TGTGCCAGCAGTGAAGATCTAACCACCACCGGGGAGCTGTTTTTT. Full variable domain (outside the CDR3, taken from reference TRBV2 and TRBJ2-2): EPEVTQTPSHQVTQMGQEVILRCVPISNHLYFYWYRQILGQKVEFLVSFYNNEISEKSEIFDDQFSVERPDGSNFTLKIRSTKLEDSAMYFCASSEDLTTTGELFFGEGSRLTVL.

This clonotype was recorded many times. The rearrangement joins TRBV12-3 or TRBV12-4 to TRBJ2-5; TRBD2 might be the D (5 bases). The V gene lost 6 bases and the J gene lost 3 bases, with 11 bases spanning the gap. The CDR3 is 13 amino acids. The DNA for the CDR3 is TGTGCCAGCAGCCGGGGTGGAAAAGAGACCCAGTACTTC. As protein: CASSRGGKETQYF.

Ten or more counts support this clonotype. This rearrangement joins TRBV15 to TRBJ1-2; 8 bases agree with TRBD1. This CDR3 contains 18 residues. Germline assignment: CDR1 LNHNV and CDR2 YYDKDF (reference sequence). V lost 5 bases, J lost 4 bases, and 18 bases stayed unmatched. This CDR3 is CATSSEGEATGEGYGYTF. The CDR3 coding sequence is TGTGCCACCAGCTCCGAGGGAGAAGCGACAGGGGAGGGCTATGGCTACACCTTC.

J is TRBJ2-2 and V is TRBV13; 7 bases map to TRBD2. V trimming: 5 bases; J trimming: 6 bases; junction bases outside the gene matches: 6. Germline values: CDR1 PRHDT, CDR2 FYEKMQ (reference sequence). This CDR3 is 14 amino acids long. This CDR3 reads CASSLGLQAGELFF. The CDR3 nucleotides read TGTGCCAGCAGCCTGGGACTACAGGCCGGGGAGCTGTTTTTT. Using reference TRBV13 and TRBJ2-2 for the parts outside the CDR3, the full variable domain is AAGVIQSPRHLIKEKRETATLKCYPIPRHDTVYWYQQGPGQDPQFLISFYEKMQSDKGSIPDRFSAQQFSDYHSELNMSSLELGDSALYFCASSLGLQAGELFFGEGSRLTVL.

As to this clonotype: At one of its ends the junction is not consistent with the germline gene, which may arise from a read error. The chain links TRBV3-1 to TRBJ2-6; the D gene is possibly TRBD1 (6 bases). In germline, CDR1 is LGHDT, CDR2 YNNKEL (reference sequence). The CDR3 loop spans 18 amino acids. The CDR3 coding sequence is TGTGCCGGCAGCCACAGACCAGGGGAGCGCTCTGGGGCCAACGTCCTGACTTTC. Residues: CAGSHRPGERSGANVLTF.

The gene calls are TRBV28 and TRBJ1-6; TRBD1 aligns across 8 bases. CDR3 size: 17 residues. CDR1 is MDHEN, CDR2 SYDVKM, per germline. The J segment lost 0 bases and the V segment lost 4 bases, leaving 5 bases of the junction unmatched. The DNA for the CDR3 is TGTGCCAGCAGTTCGGGACAGGCGAGCTCCTATAATTCACCCCTCCACTTT. Its protein is CASSSGQASSYNSPLHF.

This clonotype was recorded a few times. The chain recombines TRBV19 with TRBJ1-1, with a weak D call TRBD1 (5 bases). Per germline, CDR1 LNHDA and CDR2 SQIVND (reference sequence). The CDR3 loop spans 14 amino acids. Deletions cut 4 bases from V and 5 bases from J, with 14 bases between. CDR3 region: CASSTGAGRTEAFF. CDR3 DNA: TGTGCCAGTAGTACCGGGGCAGGTCGTACTGAAGCTTTCTTT. Together with reference TRBV19 and TRBJ1-1, the CDR3 gives the full variable domain: DGGITQSPKYLFRKEGQNVTLSCEQNLNHDAMYWYRQDPGQGLRLIYYSQIVNDFQKGDIAEGYSVSREKKESFPLTVTSAQKNPTAFYLCASSTGAGRTEAFFGQGTRLTVV.

This clonotype was counted many times. J is TRBJ2-5 and V is TRBV12-3 or TRBV12-4; the D is unclear. CDR3 length: 12 residues. Trimming pared 6 bases from V and 7 bases from J, leaving 12 bases between. The CDR3: CASSSSPGTQYF. The CDR3 coding sequence is TGTGCCAGCAGCTCATCTCCCGGGACCCAGTACTTC.

This clonotype has a count of ten or more. V is TRBV28 and J is TRBJ1-6, with D possibly being TRBD1 (5 bases). The CDR3 consists of 16 residues. V dropped 6 bases and J dropped 6 bases, with 18 bases sitting between them. Germline lookup yields CDR1 MDHEN and CDR2 SYDVKM. CDR3 DNA sequence: TGTGCCAGCAGGCCCGCCTCCGGGGGAGGTAATTCACCCCTCCACTTT. Translated: CASRPASGGGNSPLHF.

This clonotype was observed a few times. V gene TRBV9 combines with J gene TRBJ1-5; tentative D call: TRBD1 (5 bases). Trimming removed 2 bases from V and 0 bases from J, with 12 bases in between. Germline V gene sequence: CDR1 SGDLS, CDR2 YYNGEE. The CDR3 totals 16 residues. CDR3 nucleotide sequence: TGTGCCAGCAGCGTTGGGGCAGAGTATAGCAATCAGCCCCAGCATTTT. As protein: CASSVGAEYSNQPQHF.